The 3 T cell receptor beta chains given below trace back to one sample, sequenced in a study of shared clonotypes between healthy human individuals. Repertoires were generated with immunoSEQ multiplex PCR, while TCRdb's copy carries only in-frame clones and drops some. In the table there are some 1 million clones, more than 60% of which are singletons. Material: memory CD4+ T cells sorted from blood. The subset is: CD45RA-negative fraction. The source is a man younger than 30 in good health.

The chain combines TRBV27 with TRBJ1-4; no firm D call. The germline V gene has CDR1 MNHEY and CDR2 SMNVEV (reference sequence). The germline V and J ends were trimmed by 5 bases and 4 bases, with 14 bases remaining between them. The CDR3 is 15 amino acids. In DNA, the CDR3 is TGTGCCAGCAGTCCCCTAGGGAGAAATAATGAAAAACTGTTTTTT. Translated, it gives CASSPLGRNNEKLFF.

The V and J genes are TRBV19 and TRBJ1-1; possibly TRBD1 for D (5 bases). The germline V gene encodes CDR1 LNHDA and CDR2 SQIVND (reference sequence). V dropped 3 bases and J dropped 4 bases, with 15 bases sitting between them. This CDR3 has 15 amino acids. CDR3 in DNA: TGTGCCAGTAGTATTGTTGTCGGGGGTGGCACTGAAGCTTTCTTT. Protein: CASSIVVGGGTEAFF. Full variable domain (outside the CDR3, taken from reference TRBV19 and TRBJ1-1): DGGITQSPKYLFRKEGQNVTLSCEQNLNHDAMYWYRQDPGQGLRLIYYSQIVNDFQKGDIAEGYSVSREKKESFPLTVTSAQKNPTAFYLCASSIVVGGGTEAFFGQGTRLTVV.

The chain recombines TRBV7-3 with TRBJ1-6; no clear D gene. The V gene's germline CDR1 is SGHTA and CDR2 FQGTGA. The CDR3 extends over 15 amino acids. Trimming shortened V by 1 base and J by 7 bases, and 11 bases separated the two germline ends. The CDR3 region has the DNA TGTGCCAGCAGCTTAAGGGGAGACCGAAATTCACCCCTCCACTTT. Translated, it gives CASSLRGDRNSPLHF.